The clone carrying this T cell receptor (beta chain) was seen many times. This specimen comes from a study of T cells after yellow fever vaccination. Per germline, CDR1 SEHNR and CDR2 FQNEAQ (reference sequence). V was clipped by 5 bases and J by 4 bases; unmatched bases: 7. This CDR3 comprises 14 residues. One entry per CDR3 protein, called by TCRdb with MiXCR from the 5' RACE reads. The sample carries about 160,000 distinct CDR3 sequences, approximately 6.8% recorded once. The specimen comprised CD4+ T cells sorted from PBMCs, sampled about 5 days after the first yellow fever vaccination. V is TRBV7-9 and J is TRBJ1-2; 7 nucleotides agree with TRBD1. This clonotype was sampled from a man aged 18 to 30 who received the YFV17D yellow fever vaccine. For the CDR3, the DNA is TGTGCCAGCAGCGCCCGCAGGGGGACCTATGGCTACACCTTC. This sequence encodes CASSARRGTYGYTF.